The present T cell receptor beta chain was sequenced within a study of tumor-infiltrating lymphocytes in primary liver carcinoma. On the study more broadly: Spanning 30 to 69 years of age, the patients were men and women.

Study findings and constraints: The overlap of tumor-adjacent and tumor-blood pairs was smaller than that of tumor region pairs.

On this clonotype itself: Its specificity is not known. Mismatch with germline at one junction end may stem from a read error.

The authors made TCR beta cDNA from about 500 ng total RNA with a constant-region primer. Three nested multiplex PCR rounds, a slightly modified ARM-PCR method, built the TCR beta libraries. With TRBV1-TRBV30 forward primers and a C-beta reverse primer, the first two PCR rounds were run for around 10 cycles each. TCRdb processed the multiplex PCR reads anew with MiXCR; each CDR3 protein has one entry. The table includes tens of thousands of distinct CDR3 sequences, around three quarters detected once. RNA and DNA were co-extracted from about 19-30 mg of unsorted bulk tissue. None of the patients had received treatment, and all had chronic HBV infection. This CDR3 is 15 amino acids long. Per germline, CDR1 SQVTM and CDR2 ANQGSEA.

This receptor was taken from a man in his forties with primary liver carcinoma and hepatitis B virus infection. The material sequenced was liver tumor tissue from sampling region 2. The subset here: tumor region T2, inferior pole. The J gene is TRBJ2-1, the V gene TRBV29-1; D is perhaps TRBD1 (5 bases). The CDR3 here is CCVGPPSSFYNERFF. Here the CDR3 DNA reads TGCTGCGTGGGGCCTCCTTCCAGCTTCTACAATGAGCGGTTCTTC.